This entry features one T cell receptor (beta chain) sequence. Some clones are missing from TCRdb's copy, which holds only in-frame ones; the method was immunoSEQ multiplex PCR. The sample yields 200,000 to 250,000 clones, 70% to 90% seen once. The data stem from a study of blood T cell repertoires in COVID-19. Study-level background: The analysed material was cDNA or gDNA that came from T cells, B-cell-depleted T cells, or PBMCs.

The CDR3 has 14 residues. Looked up from germline, CDR1 is MGHDK and CDR2 is SYGVNS. Trimming removed 3 bases at V and 4 bases at J, with 11 bases between. The V gene is TRBV25-1, the J gene TRBJ2-3; weak D call: TRBD2 (5 bases). Material for sequencing was peripheral blood. The sequence was obtained from an elderly man with acute or convalescent COVID-19. For the CDR3, the DNA is TGTGCCAGCAGTGATGGGCTAGCCCCAGATACGCAGTATTTT. This sequence encodes CASSDGLAPDTQYF. The full variable domain, with the rest looked up from reference TRBV25-1 and TRBJ2-3, is EADIYQTPRYLVIGTGKKITLECSQTMGHDKMYWYQQDPGMELHLIHYSYGVNSTEKGDLSSESTVSRIRTEHFPLTLESARPSHTSQYLCASSDGLAPDTQYFGPGTRLTVL.